This TCR beta chain originates from a study of cytomegalovirus exposure and HLA in healthy donors. This clone was seen a single time. Primers: 60 Vbeta forward and 13 Jbeta reverse. Sequenced by immunoSEQ multiplex PCR; TCRdb stores in-frame clones only, minus some. The sample includes 40,000 to 45,000 clones, 51% of them seen just once. J was trimmed by 6 bases and V by 5 bases; bases with no gene match: 8. Germline CDR1 is SGHTA and CDR2 is FQGNSA. The CDR3 sequence is 15 residues long. The J gene is TRBJ1-2, the V gene TRBV7-2, with 11 bases identical to TRBD1. The receptor's source is a man aged 55 to 69 in good health and CMV-seronegative. Sequencing was carried out using PBMCs. The CDR3 loop reads CASSPAGTGGNGYTF. DNA for the CDR3: TGTGCCAGCAGCCCAGCCGGGACAGGGGGAAATGGCTACACCTTC.